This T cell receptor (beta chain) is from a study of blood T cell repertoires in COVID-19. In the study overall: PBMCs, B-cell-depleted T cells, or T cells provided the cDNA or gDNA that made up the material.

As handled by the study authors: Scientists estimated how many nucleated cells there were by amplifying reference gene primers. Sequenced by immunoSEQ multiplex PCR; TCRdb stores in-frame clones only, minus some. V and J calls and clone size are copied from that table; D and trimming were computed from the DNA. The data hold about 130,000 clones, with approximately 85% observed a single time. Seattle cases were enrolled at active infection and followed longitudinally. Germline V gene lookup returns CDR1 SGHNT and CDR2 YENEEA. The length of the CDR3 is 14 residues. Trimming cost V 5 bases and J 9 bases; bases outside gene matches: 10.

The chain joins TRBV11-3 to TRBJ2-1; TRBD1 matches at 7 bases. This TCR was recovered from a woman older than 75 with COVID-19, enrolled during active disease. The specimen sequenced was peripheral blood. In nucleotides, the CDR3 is TGTGCCAGCAGCCGGACAGGTACGGGTATTGAGCAGTTCTTC. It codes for CASSRTGTGIEQFF.